These T cell receptor beta chains were read from a single sample in a study of T cell responses to AZD1222 COVID-19 vaccine. Repertoires were generated with immunoSEQ multiplex PCR, while TCRdb's copy carries only in-frame clones and drops some. Among 120,000 or so clones, approximately 92% were seen once, and the ten largest hold 1.1%. This specimen consisted of peripheral blood, obtained on day 0 of AZD1222 vaccination. These receptors all stem from an adult in good health. Each CDR3 is given with its conserved first and last residue. Each record gives: clone size, D gene, V gene, J gene, CDR3 DNA, CDR3 protein. A D gene is named only where the DNA matches it firmly. The listing skips clone size in some rows; elsewhere it reads once, few, many or a size class.

>NA|NA|TRBV7-8|TRBJ1-3
TGTGCCAGCAGCCCCCGTGCTCCGGGGGGCTCTGGAAACACCATATATTTT
CASSPRAPGGSGNTIYF
>once|NA|TRBV5-5|TRBJ2-5
TGTGCCAGTGTTAGAGGGAGTGGGGAGACCCAGTACTTC
CASVRGSGETQYF
>NA|NA|TRBV5-1|TRBJ2-6
TGCGCCAGCAGCTTCCGGGGCGGGCCGTCCGGGGCCAACGTCCTGACTTTC
CASSFRGGPSGANVLTF
>NA|NA|TRBV28|TRBJ1-2
TGTGCCAGCACCCCCCAGGGCCTCTATGGCTACACCTTC
CASTPQGLYGYTF
>NA|NA|TRBV11-2|TRBJ1-1
TGTGCCAGCAGCTTATTCCTGGAAACTGAAGCTTTCTTT
CASSLFLETEAFF
>NA|NA|TRBV5-1|TRBJ1-5
TGCGCCAGCAGCTTGGCTCAGGGCCAGCCCCAGCATTTT
CASSLAQGQPQHF
>NA|NA|TRBV7-9|TRBJ1-2
TGTGCCAGCAGCCCGGAGCGGAACTATGGCTACACCTTC
CASSPERNYGYTF
>NA|TRBD1|TRBV19|TRBJ1-2
TGTGCCAGTAGCAAAGGGGGACAGGGCATCTCTGGCTACACCTTC
CASSKGGQGISGYTF
>NA|NA|TRBV11-2|TRBJ1-5
TGTGCCAGCAGCTTAGAAGTAGGTCAGCCCCAGCATTTT
CASSLEVGQPQHF
>once|NA|TRBV5-1|TRBJ2-1
TGCGCCAGCAGCGTCTCCGGGACACTAACGTCCTACAATGAGCAGTTCTTC
CASSVSGTLTSYNEQFF
>NA|NA|TRBV19|TRBJ1-3
TGTGCCAGTGAAGGCCTGGTGGGGAACACCATATATTTT
CASEGLVGNTIYF
>NA|NA|TRBV5-1|TRBJ1-1
TGCGCCAGCAGAGTACCGGATACTGAAGCTTTCTTT
CASRVPDTEAFF
>NA|NA|TRBV28|TRBJ2-7
TGTGCCAGCACCCCTGAGGGGGAGTGGAGCTACGAGCAGTACTTC
CASTPEGEWSYEQYF
>NA|TRBD1|TRBV9|TRBJ1-1
TGTGCCAGCAGCGTAGGGGACAGCTTTACTGAAGCTTTCTTT
CASSVGDSFTEAFF
>NA|NA|TRBV7-8|TRBJ2-3
TGTGCCAGCAGCCCCTGGGCGGGCGTTACAGATACGCAGTATTTT
CASSPWAGVTDTQYF
>NA|NA|TRBV5-1|TRBJ1-1
TGCGCCAGCAGCTCGATACAGGGCTCTGAAGCTTTCTTT
CASSSIQGSEAFF
>once|TRBD2|TRBV4-1|TRBJ2-3
TGCGCCAGCAGCCAAGATCAGCGGGACTTCGATACGCAGTATTTT
CASSQDQRDFDTQYF
>NA|NA|TRBV28|TRBJ2-7
TGTGCCAGCAGCCCCCTGGCGGAAACAGGTTCCTACGAGCAGTACTTC
CASSPLAETGSYEQYF